Presented here are 28 T cell receptor beta chains from one specimen sequenced in a study of CD4 T cells in relation to SARS-CoV-2 and coronaviruses. The repertoire was sequenced with immunoSEQ multiplex PCR; TCRdb's copy has only in-frame clones and lacks some. The sample lists about 15,000 clones; around four fifths were seen once. Unexposed donor CD4+ T cells date from 2011-2018, before the COVID-19 pandemic. The cells were cultured for 9 to 11 days before CD4+ T cells were isolated. Antigens of these TCRs are unknown. The sample comprised CD4+ T cells from PBMCs, cultured in vitro. These receptors all come from a human donor in good health.

The chain combines TRBV7-8 with TRBJ1-4, with TRBD1 as a possible D gene (6 bases). V lost 4 bases and J lost 6, with 15 bases in between. Per the germline V gene, CDR1 is SGHVS and CDR2 is FQNEAQ. The CDR3 is 15 residues long. The CDR3: CASSSTGSRDEKLFF. CDR3 DNA: TGTGCCAGCAGCTCCACAGGGAGCCGGGATGAAAAACTGTTTTTT.

V usage is TRBV7-9 and J usage is TRBJ2-7; TRBD1 matches at 11 bases. Germline V gene sequence: CDR1 SEHNR, CDR2 FQNEAQ (reference sequence). Trimming at V came to 7 bases and at J to 3 bases, leaving 5 bases not matched to a gene. This CDR3 spans 14 amino acids. The CDR3 coding sequence is TGTGCCAGCAAGAGGGACAGGGGGGACTACGAGCAGTACTTC. Residues: CASKRDRGDYEQYF.

CDR3 region: CASSEISEGAETQYF. The DNA of the CDR3 is TGTGCCAGCAGTGAAATTTCAGAGGGGGCCGAGACCCAGTACTTC. The chain links TRBV6-1 to TRBJ2-5; 7 bases are shared with TRBD1. Per the germline V gene, CDR1 is MNHNS and CDR2 is SASEGT. The ends lost 2 bases at V and 5 bases at J; junction bases unmatched: 8. CDR3 size: 15 residues.

Details on this clone: One junction end disagrees with the germline gene, perhaps due to a read error. The chain combines TRBV28 with TRBJ2-7; TRBD1 matches 11 bases. The CDR3 runs 16 residues. Germline V gene data show CDR1 as MDHEN and CDR2 as SYDVKM. CDR3 sequence (DNA): TGTGCCAGCAGAGGACTCTGGACAGGGGGCTCCCACGAGCAGTACTTC. Translating it yields CASRGLWTGGSHEQYF.

This clone is a singleton in its sample. The chain is built from TRBV3-1 (or the pseudogene TRBV3-2) and TRBJ2-6; 10 positions agree with TRBD1. This CDR3 comprises 17 residues. The trim removed 3 bases at V and 2 bases at J, leaving 4 bases unmatched. Per the germline V gene, CDR1 is LGHDT and CDR2 is YNNKEL (reference sequence). The DNA for the CDR3 is TGTGCCAGCAGCCACAGAGGACAGGGGGCTGGGGCCAACGTCCTGACTTTC. Translated: CASSHRGQGAGANVLTF.

The chain uses TRBV14 and TRBJ1-3; D gene uncertain. Germline V gives CDR1 SGHDN, CDR2 FVKESK. The CDR3 runs 14 residues. V was shortened by 4 bases and J by 0 bases, with 7 bases between the two germline ends. The CDR3 region is CASSLAPSGNTIYF. As DNA, the CDR3 is TGTGCCAGCAGCCTAGCACCCTCTGGAAACACCATATATTTT.

The chain joins TRBV10-2 to TRBJ1-6, with D uncertain. Germline V gene sequence: CDR1 WSHSY, CDR2 SAAADI. The CDR3 spans 14 residues. V lost 2 bases to trimming and J lost 7 bases, with 9 bases between them. The CDR3 DNA reads TGCGCCAGCAGTGAGGTCCAGCGAAATTCACCCCTCCACTTT. Encoded protein: CASSEVQRNSPLHF.

The chain employs TRBV2 and TRBJ1-5, with TRBD1 identical over 11 bases. The V gene end was trimmed by 6 bases and the J gene end by 6 bases; junction bases not matched to a gene: 7. From germline, CDR1 is SNHLY and CDR2 FYNNEI. The CDR3 runs 15 residues. The CDR3 is CASSLGTGGVQPQHF. The CDR3 DNA sequence: TGTGCCAGCAGCCTAGGGACAGGGGGAGTTCAGCCCCAGCATTTT.

This chain links TRBV19 with TRBJ1-5; 9 positions match TRBD1. The germline V gene encodes CDR1 LNHDA and CDR2 SQIVND (reference sequence). This CDR3 has 13 amino acids. Trimming took 6 bases from V and 4 from J; bases not matched to a gene: 1. The CDR3 sequence: CASRGTGNQPQHF. The CDR3 DNA reads TGTGCCAGTAGGGGGACAGGGAATCAGCCCCAGCATTTT. Looking up the rest from reference TRBV19 and TRBJ1-5 gives the full variable domain: DGGITQSPKYLFRKEGQNVTLSCEQNLNHDAMYWYRQDPGQGLRLIYYSQIVNDFQKGDIAEGYSVSREKKESFPLTVTSAQKNPTAFYLCASRGTGNQPQHFGDGTRLSIL.

There are a few counts of this clone. The gene calls are TRBV5-8 and TRBJ2-1; TRBD2 agrees at 7 bases. CDR1 is SGHTS, CDR2 YDEGEE, per germline. The CDR3 spans 15 residues. The J segment lost 0 bases and the V segment lost 2 bases, leaving 2 bases of the junction unmatched. CDR3 coding DNA: TGTGCCAGCAGCTTCTCGGGAGGCTCCTACAATGAGCAGTTCTTC. It is translated as CASSFSGGSYNEQFF.

This clone was seen only a few times. The V call is TRBV13, the J call TRBJ2-1; no definite D call. Germline CDR1 and CDR2: PRHDT and FYEKMQ (reference sequence). Between the trimmed V and J ends, which lost 3 bases and 6 bases, there was a span of 9 bases. CDR3 length equals 13 residues. CDR3 sequence reads: CASSFHSPNEQFF. The CDR3 DNA is TGTGCCAGCAGCTTCCACAGCCCCAATGAGCAGTTCTTC.

The chain combines TRBV15 with TRBJ2-1, with 8 bases lining up with TRBD2. CDR3 length equals 15 residues. The germline V gene has CDR1 LNHNV and CDR2 YYDKDF (reference sequence). The V segment lost 0 bases and the J segment 7 bases; nucleotides outside the gene matches: 5. The CDR3 nucleotides read TGTGCCACCAGCAGAGATGCGATAGCGGGGAATGAGCAGTTCTTC. Its protein is CATSRDAIAGNEQFF.

This chain links TRBV24-1 with TRBJ2-1; 13 bases agree with TRBD2. The CDR3 extends over 16 amino acids. Germline V gene sequence: CDR1 KGHDR, CDR2 SFDVKD. V dropped 3 bases and J dropped 5; count of bases not matched to a gene: 3. In DNA form, the CDR3 reads TGTGCCACCAGTGATGGACTAGCGGGAGCCCACAATGAGCAGTTCTTC. Its protein product is CATSDGLAGAHNEQFF.

This sequence joins TRBV12-5 and TRBJ1-5, with D perhaps TRBD1 (5 bases). Germline lookup yields CDR1 LGHNT and CDR2 FRNRAP. The CDR3 totals 15 residues. Between the trimmed V and J ends, which lost 3 bases and 6 bases, there was a span of 15 bases. CDR3 residues: CASGFISGGGQPQHF. DNA of the CDR3: TGTGCTAGTGGTTTCATCTCGGGGGGAGGTCAGCCCCAGCATTTT.

This chain links TRBV24-1 with TRBJ2-1; 8 bases are a match to TRBD2. Trimming removed 5 bases from V and 1 base from J; junction bases left unmatched: 3. This CDR3 is built from 15 residues. From germline, CDR1 is KGHDR and CDR2 SFDVKD. CDR3 bases: TGTGCCACCAGTGCGGCGGGAGGTTCCTACAATGAGCAGTTCTTC. It codes for CATSAAGGSYNEQFF.

V usage is TRBV28 and J usage is TRBJ1-5; D is perhaps TRBD1 (6 bases). CDR3 length: 16 residues. Germline V lookup: CDR1 MDHEN, CDR2 SYDVKM. V lost 3 bases to trimming and J lost 4 bases, with 16 bases between them. The CDR3 reads CASSFLVGGGNQPQHF. The CDR3 bases are TGTGCCAGCAGTTTTTTGGTGGGGGGCGGAAATCAGCCCCAGCATTTT.

The chain combines TRBV2 with TRBJ2-1, with TRBD2 identical over 12 bases. Germline assignment: CDR1 SNHLY and CDR2 FYNNEI. V lost 5 bases to trimming and J lost 8 bases; unmatched junction nucleotides: 7. The CDR3 length is 15 residues. The DNA for the CDR3 is TGTGCCAGCAGTCAGACTAGCGGGAGAAGTTATGAGCAGTTCTTC. Its translation is CASSQTSGRSYEQFF.

The chain links TRBV15 to TRBJ1-2; TRBD1 is a possible D gene (6 bases). Trimming shortened V by 5 bases and J by 8 bases, and 18 bases separated the two germline ends. CDR3 size: 14 residues. From germline, CDR1 is LNHNV and CDR2 YYDKDF (reference sequence). CDR3 sequence (DNA): TGTGCCACCAGCGAAAGGGGGGCGAGAGGCGGCTACACCTTC. As protein: CATSERGARGGYTF.

CDR3 in amino acids: CASSPRDQGEDYSGNTIYF. The CDR3 DNA reads as TGTGCCAGCTCACCGAGGGACCAAGGGGAGGACTACTCTGGAAACACCATATATTTT. The chain uses TRBV18 and TRBJ1-3; the D gene is possibly TRBD1 (5 bases). Trimming shortened V by 3 bases and J by 0 bases, and 21 bases separated the two germline ends. The germline V gene encodes CDR1 KGHSH and CDR2 LQKENI. This CDR3 is built from 19 residues.

V is TRBV19 and J is TRBJ2-7, with TRBD1 matching over 9 bases. Germline V gene lookup returns CDR1 LNHDA and CDR2 SQIVND (reference sequence). CDR3 length: 14 residues. After removal of 6 bases from V and 2 bases from J, the junction contained 5 bases not matched to a gene. The CDR3 region has the DNA TGTGCCAGTAGAGGACAGGGGTCTCCCTACGAGCAGTACTTC. Encoded protein: CASRGQGSPYEQYF.

The gene calls are TRBV2 and TRBJ1-2; a possible D gene is TRBD1 (5 bases). V was shortened by 6 bases and J by 0 bases, with 23 bases between the two germline ends. The CDR3 has 18 residues. Germline V gene sequence: CDR1 SNHLY, CDR2 FYNNEI. CDR3 loop: CASSRDLGHQGSNYGYTF. The DNA for the CDR3 is TGTGCCAGCAGCCGCGATCTAGGACACCAAGGCTCTAACTATGGCTACACCTTC.

This clone has only a few counts. The chain carries TRBV28 and TRBJ2-7; 7 nucleotides match TRBD2. The CDR3 covers 14 residues. Germline V CDR1 and CDR2: MDHEN, SYDVKM. The V segment lost 8 bases and the J segment 6 bases; nucleotides outside the gene matches: 13. CDR3 DNA: TGTGCCAGCCGCTCGGCGGGAGTAGGTTCCGAGCAGTACTTC. Encoded protein: CASRSAGVGSEQYF.

The rearrangement joins TRBV29-1 to TRBJ2-6; D is uncertain. The CDR3 length is 13 residues. CDR1 and CDR2 from the germline V gene are SQVTM and ANQGSEA. V was cut by 5 bases and J by 2 bases, with 7 bases left in between. CDR3 region: CSVNGAGANVLTF. DNA for the CDR3: TGCAGCGTTAATGGGGCTGGGGCCAACGTCCTGACTTTC. Looking up the rest from reference TRBV29-1 and TRBJ2-6 gives the full variable domain: SAVISQKPSRDICQRGTSLTIQCQVDSQVTMMFWYRQQPGQSLTLIATANQGSEATYESGFVIDKFPISRPNLTFSTLTVSNMSPEDSSIYLCSVNGAGANVLTFGAGSRLTVL.

The chain combines TRBV30 with TRBJ2-3; D not resolved. Germline CDR1 is GTSNPN and CDR2 is SVGIG (reference sequence). The CDR3 totals 14 residues. Trimming took off 7 bases at V and 4 bases at J, with 18 bases between the two ends. The CDR3 region has the DNA TGTGCCTCCAGTCTCCTAGATAATTCAGATACGCAGTATTTT. Amino acid sequence: CASSLLDNSDTQYF.

This clone showed up just once. This sequence joins TRBV3-1 (or the pseudogene TRBV3-2) and TRBJ2-7; 7 bases match TRBD2. The CDR3 is 15 residues long. Trimming at V came to 0 bases and at J to 6 bases, leaving 8 bases not matched to a gene. The germline gives CDR1 LGHDT, CDR2 YNNKEL (reference sequence). The CDR3: CASSQDAAGAGEQYF. CDR3 bases: TGTGCCAGCAGCCAAGATGCGGCGGGAGCGGGCGAGCAGTACTTC.

The chain combines TRBV27 with TRBJ2-7; 8 bases are a match to TRBD2. This CDR3 has 18 residues. V was clipped by 7 bases and J by 6 bases; unmatched bases: 23. Germline values: CDR1 MNHEY, CDR2 SMNVEV (reference sequence). CDR3 DNA: TGTGCCAGCATTAATAAGGGCCCTTTTCAAGCGGGAGTTCGCGAGCAGTACTTC. It translates to CASINKGPFQAGVREQYF.

V is TRBV28 and J is TRBJ2-2; TRBD1 aligns across 11 bases. The CDR3 loop spans 17 amino acids. The germline gives CDR1 MDHEN, CDR2 SYDVKM. With V trimmed by 6 bases and J by 6 bases, 12 bases remained unmatched. In nucleotides, the CDR3 is TGTGCCAGCAGCCAAAAACCGGGACAGGGGGAGCCCGGGGAGCTGTTTTTT. Its translation: CASSQKPGQGEPGELFF.

J is TRBJ2-5 and V is TRBV14; a weak D match, TRBD1 (5 bases). The CDR3 loop spans 12 amino acids. Trimming removed 9 bases at V and 5 bases at J, with 13 bases between. CDR1 SGHDN and CDR2 FVKESK come from the germline V gene. The CDR3 sequence is CASSRVAETQYF. CDR3 DNA: TGTGCCAGTTCCAGGGTGGCCGAGACCCAGTACTTC.